The text below deals with one TCR beta chain. Its target is unknown. The germline CDR1 and CDR2 sequences are SGHNT and YYREEE (reference sequence). This CDR3 has 13 residues. The V and J ends lost 4 bases and 3 bases respectively, with 10 bases between them. The authors extracted RNA and reverse transcribed it into cDNA as the sequencing template. Sequenced by immunoSEQ multiplex PCR; TCRdb stores in-frame clones only, minus some. The data hold about 120,000 clones, with about 50% observed a single time. This specimen belongs to a study of CD8+ T cells in alopecia areata. Whole-study context: Oral tofacitinib, 5 to 10 mg twice daily, was given in an open-label trial. Using the percentage of affected scalp area, treated patients' severity was scored.

Stated treatment: oral pan-JAK inhibitor, 5-10 mg twice daily. Study conclusions and caveats: Tofacitinib significantly decreased scalp clonality and expanded CD8+ clones among top 100. While patients received tofacitinib, many expanded lesional clones remained present in scalp and blood.

Material: CD4+ T cells sorted from blood, obtained at week 4, from a patient treated with tofacitinib. The clonotype was recovered from a human donor with alopecia areata. The V call is TRBV5-4, the J call TRBJ2-5, with a tentative D call TRBD2 (6 bases). The CDR3 sequence: CASSRTGEETQYF. CDR3 in DNA: TGTGCCAGCAGCAGGACGGGGGAAGAGACCCAGTACTTC.